These 23 T cell receptor beta chains originate from one sample sequenced in a study of cytomegalovirus exposure and HLA in healthy donors. PCR was performed using 60 Vbeta and 13 Jbeta primers. Sequencing used immunoSEQ multiplex PCR; TCRdb keeps in-frame clones, though not all of them. The repertoire holds 150,000 to 200,000 clones, with 79% as singletons. Sequenced: PBMCs. All receptors derive from a woman aged 45-65 years in good health and CMV-seronegative.

V and J are TRBV7-3 and TRBJ1-2; D gene uncertain. CDR3 length equals 13 residues. Per the germline V gene, CDR1 is SGHTA and CDR2 is FQGTGA. The V end was cut by 6 bases, the J end by 3 bases, with 11 bases between. The CDR3 DNA sequence: TGTGCCAGCAGGCGGATTCCTGACTATGGCTACACCTTC. This encodes CASRRIPDYGYTF. The full variable domain, in which reference TRBV7-3 and TRBJ1-2 provide the parts outside the CDR3, is GAGVSQTPSNKVTEKGKYVELRCDPISGHTALYWYRQSLGQGPEFLIYFQGTGAADDSGLPNDRFFAVRPEGSVSTLKIQRTERGDSAVYLCASRRIPDYGYTFGSGTRLTVV.

The gene calls are TRBV7-9 and TRBJ2-7; D gene unclear. The germline gives CDR1 SEHNR, CDR2 FQNEAQ (reference sequence). The V end was cut by 2 bases, the J end by 5 bases, with 10 bases between. The CDR3 is 13 residues long. CDR3 region: CASSLPSLDEQYF. As DNA, the CDR3 is TGTGCCAGCAGCTTACCTTCCCTTGACGAGCAGTACTTC. Together with reference TRBV7-9 and TRBJ2-7, the CDR3 gives the full variable domain: DTGVSQNPRHKITKRGQNVTFRCDPISEHNRLYWYRQTLGQGPEFLTYFQNEAQLEKSRLLSDRFSAERPKGSFSTLEIQRTEQGDSAMYLCASSLPSLDEQYFGPGTRLTVT.

The chain's CDR3 is CASSQPANYGYTF. In DNA form, the CDR3 reads TGCGCCAGCAGCCAACCCGCTAACTATGGCTACACCTTC. The chain has TRBV4-1 and TRBJ1-2; no clear D gene. Germline lookup yields CDR1 MGHRA and CDR2 YSYEKL. Trimming shortened V by 2 bases and J by 0 bases, and 4 bases separated the two germline ends. CDR3 size: 13 residues.

This chain connects TRBV2 to TRBJ2-5; 11 nucleotides match TRBD2. The tail of the sequence fits TRBJ2-7 better, so the J call may be wrong. Germline V gene lookup returns CDR1 SNHLY and CDR2 FYNNEI. The CDR3 contains 15 residues. CDR3 amino acids: CASSVTSGKNYEQYF. The CDR3, as DNA: TGTGCCAGCAGTGTGACTAGCGGGAAGAACTACGAGCAGTACTTC.

V and J are TRBV7-9 and TRBJ1-5; 7 bases map to TRBD1. This CDR3 is built from 14 residues. Germline V gene lookup returns CDR1 SEHNR and CDR2 FQNEAQ (reference sequence). After removal of 3 bases from V and 6 bases from J, the junction contained 5 bases not matched to a gene. For the CDR3, the DNA is TGTGCCAGCAGCTTGGAAGGGGGCTCTCAGCCCCAGCATTTT. Translating it yields CASSLEGGSQPQHF.

J is TRBJ1-2 and V is TRBV28; D may be TRBD1 (5 bases). The V end lost 3 bases, the J end lost 2 bases, and 10 bases lay between the germline ends. Germline V gene lookup returns CDR1 MDHEN and CDR2 SYDVKM. The CDR3 loop spans 14 amino acids. CDR3 DNA sequence: TGTGCCAGCAGTTTGGAGGGGCAGAACTATGGCTACACCTTC. Translating gives CASSLEGQNYGYTF.

This clone turned up a few times. The sample has other DNA sequences that encode this CDR3 too. This chain links TRBV7-2 with TRBJ1-2, with D tentatively TRBD1 (6 bases). From germline, CDR1 is SGHTA and CDR2 FQGNSA. This CDR3 has 14 residues. The ends were cut back, 5 bases at V and 0 bases at J, with 10 bases in the middle. The CDR3 DNA is TGTGCCAGCAGCCAGGGGACCTCTAACTATGGCTACACCTTC. Translating gives CASSQGTSNYGYTF. Looking up the rest from reference TRBV7-2 and TRBJ1-2 gives the full variable domain: GAGVSQSPSNKVTEKGKDVELRCDPISGHTALYWYRQSLGQGLEFLIYFQGNSAPDKSGLPSDRFSAERTGGSVSTLTIQRTQQEDSAVYLCASSQGTSNYGYTFGSGTRLTVV.

The V gene is TRBV19, the J gene TRBJ1-1, with a tentative D call TRBD1 (6 bases). The CDR3 covers 12 residues. Germline V CDR1 and CDR2: LNHDA, SQIVND (reference sequence). The germline V and J ends were trimmed by 4 bases and 6 bases, with 9 bases remaining between them. CDR3 in DNA: TGTGCCAGTAGTACCAGGACAGCTGAAGCTTTCTTT. Translated: CASSTRTAEAFF.

The chain recombines TRBV7-9 with TRBJ1-5, with TRBD1 matching over 7 bases. The J segment lost 4 bases and the V segment lost 5 bases, leaving 2 bases of the junction unmatched. This CDR3 has 13 residues. The germline V gene has CDR1 SEHNR and CDR2 FQNEAQ (reference sequence). CDR3 protein: CASSQQGNQPQHF. The DNA for the CDR3 is TGTGCCAGCAGCCAACAGGGGAATCAGCCCCAGCATTTT. Looking up the rest from reference TRBV7-9 and TRBJ1-5 gives the full variable domain: DTGVSQNPRHKITKRGQNVTFRCDPISEHNRLYWYRQTLGQGPEFLTYFQNEAQLEKSRLLSDRFSAERPKGSFSTLEIQRTEQGDSAMYLCASSQQGNQPQHFGDGTRLSIL.

This clone was detected a few times. V gene TRBV6-6 combines with J gene TRBJ1-5; 8 bases are shared with TRBD1. V dropped 2 bases and J dropped 5; count of bases not matched to a gene: 2. The CDR3 contains 14 residues. Per germline, CDR1 MNHNY and CDR2 SVGAGI (reference sequence). CDR3 protein: CASSYGTGYQPQHF. In DNA, the CDR3 is TGTGCCAGCAGTTACGGGACAGGTTATCAGCCCCAGCATTTT.

V and J are TRBV19 and TRBJ1-1; TRBD1 is a possible D gene (5 bases). The CDR3 totals 15 residues. Germline CDR1 LNHDA, CDR2 SQIVND (reference sequence). With 7 bases removed from V and 7 bases from J, the gap between germline ends came to 22 bases. In DNA, the CDR3 is TGTGCCAGTACCGGACCTTTGGGGAAAGGGGATGAAGCTTTCTTT. Its protein is CASTGPLGKGDEAFF. The full variable domain, in which reference TRBV19 and TRBJ1-1 provide the parts outside the CDR3, is DGGITQSPKYLFRKEGQNVTLSCEQNLNHDAMYWYRQDPGQGLRLIYYSQIVNDFQKGDIAEGYSVSREKKESFPLTVTSAQKNPTAFYLCASTGPLGKGDEAFFGQGTRLTVV.

This chain uses TRBV4-2 with TRBJ1-2; TRBD1 aligns across 8 bases. The germline gives CDR1 LGHNA, CDR2 YNFKEQ. CDR3 length equals 17 residues. With V trimmed by 4 bases and J by 0 bases, 10 bases remained unmatched. Here the CDR3 reads CASSRGQGGTANYGYTF. CDR3 in DNA: TGTGCCAGCAGCCGCGGACAGGGAGGAACTGCTAACTATGGCTACACCTTC.

The V and J genes are TRBV6-5 and TRBJ2-7, with 7 bases lining up with TRBD1. This CDR3 spans 15 amino acids. V lost 2 bases to trimming and J lost 6 bases; unmatched junction nucleotides: 10. From germline, CDR1 is MNHEY and CDR2 SVGAGI. The CDR3 loop reads CASSYDPGQAGEQYF. The DNA of the CDR3 is TGTGCCAGCAGTTACGACCCTGGACAGGCTGGCGAGCAGTACTTC.

This clone was picked up one time. The V and J genes are TRBV18 and TRBJ2-2; D uncertain. CDR3 size: 15 residues. V shed 6 bases and J shed 4 bases, with 15 bases lying between them. Germline assignment: CDR1 KGHSH and CDR2 LQKENI. The CDR3 spells CASSQSQVITGELFF. The DNA of the CDR3 is TGTGCCAGCTCCCAAAGCCAGGTCATCACCGGGGAGCTGTTTTTT.

The chain recombines TRBV5-6 with TRBJ2-1, with TRBD1 matching 11 bases. With 4 bases clipped from V and 10 bases from J, the junction kept 10 bases outside the gene matches. This CDR3 is 15 amino acids long. CDR1 SGHDT and CDR2 YYEEEE come from the germline V gene. The CDR3: CASSLVGQGVEEQFF. In DNA, the CDR3 is TGTGCCAGCAGCCTGGTGGGACAGGGGGTTGAGGAGCAGTTCTTC.

This chain joins TRBV6-6 and TRBJ2-7; 7 bases are shared with TRBD1. Trimming removed 5 bases from V and 2 bases from J; junction bases left unmatched: 6. The CDR3 spans 14 residues. CDR1 and CDR2 from the germline V gene are MNHNY and SVGAGI (reference sequence). CDR3 DNA: TGTGCCAGCAGTGGAGACAGGGATGCCTACGAGCAGTACTTC. The encoded protein is CASSGDRDAYEQYF.

This chain uses TRBV7-2 with TRBJ1-6; 8 bases align to TRBD1. The CDR3 sequence is 14 residues long. Trimming cost V 1 base and J 9 bases; bases outside gene matches: 2. In germline, CDR1 is SGHTA, CDR2 FQGNSA. The CDR3 bases are TGTGCCAGCAGCTTAGGGACAGGGTTTTCACCCCTCCACTTT. Protein sequence: CASSLGTGFSPLHF.

The chain is built from TRBV2 and TRBJ1-1; 9 bases fit TRBD1. CDR3 length equals 15 residues. CDR1 is SNHLY and CDR2 is FYNNEI in the germline V gene. With V trimmed by 6 bases and J by 6 bases, 11 bases remained unmatched. CDR3 bases: TGTGCCAGCAGACCCGAACAGGGGGCTGTAGCTGAAGCTTTCTTT. Its translation: CASRPEQGAVAEAFF.

This clone was counted once. The chain uses TRBV19 and TRBJ2-6; 8 nucleotides line up with TRBD1. CDR1 LNHDA and CDR2 SQIVND come from the germline V gene (reference sequence). CDR3 length: 17 residues. V shed 6 bases and J 1 base; nucleotides not matched to a gene: 8. CDR3 residues: CASSPGQGSSGANVLTF. As DNA, the CDR3 is TGTGCCAGTAGCCCCGGACAGGGCTCGTCTGGGGCCAACGTCCTGACTTTC. Full variable domain (outside the CDR3, taken from reference TRBV19 and TRBJ2-6): DGGITQSPKYLFRKEGQNVTLSCEQNLNHDAMYWYRQDPGQGLRLIYYSQIVNDFQKGDIAEGYSVSREKKESFPLTVTSAQKNPTAFYLCASSPGQGSSGANVLTFGAGSRLTVL.

V gene TRBV6-6 combines with J gene TRBJ1-1; 9 bases line up with TRBD1. Germline lookup yields CDR1 MNHNY and CDR2 SVGAGI (reference sequence). The CDR3 length is 15 residues. The junction had 6 bases not matched to a gene; V was cut back by 0 bases and J by 7 bases. The CDR3 DNA reads as TGTGCCAGCAGTTACTCGAAAGGACAGGGGAATGAAGCTTTCTTT. Its protein is CASSYSKGQGNEAFF.

The chain has TRBV9 and TRBJ1-2; D may be TRBD1 (5 bases). V was shortened by 0 bases and J by 3 bases, with 6 bases between the two germline ends. The CDR3 is made up of 13 amino acids. Germline values: CDR1 SGDLS, CDR2 YYNGEE. The CDR3 here is CASSVVTDYGYTF. CDR3 DNA sequence: TGTGCCAGCAGCGTAGTGACAGACTATGGCTACACCTTC. The full variable domain, rest sourced from reference TRBV9 and TRBJ1-2, is DSGVTQTPKHLITATGQRVTLRCSPRSGDLSVYWYQQSLDQGLQFLIQYYNGEERAKGNILERFSAQQFPDLHSELNLSSLELGDSALYFCASSVVTDYGYTFGSGTRLTVV.

The V and J genes are TRBV19 and TRBJ1-1; 9 positions agree with TRBD1. CDR1 is LNHDA, CDR2 SQIVND, per germline (reference sequence). With 4 bases clipped from V and 0 bases from J, the junction kept 3 bases outside the gene matches. The CDR3 extends over 15 amino acids. CDR3 loop: CASSKTGGMNTEAFF. Here the CDR3 DNA reads TGTGCCAGTAGTAAAACAGGGGGCATGAACACTGAAGCTTTCTTT.

CDR3 nucleotides: TGTGCCACCGGTGGGGCGGGAGCTCGCACAGATACGCAGTATTTT. Amino acid sequence: CATGGAGARTDTQYF. The chain combines TRBV28 with TRBJ2-3; 7 bases match TRBD2. V trimming: 10 bases; J trimming: 1 base; junction bases outside the gene matches: 11. CDR1 is MDHEN, CDR2 SYDVKM, per germline. The CDR3 consists of 15 residues.